The clone carrying this TCR beta chain was seen only once. The ends were cut back, 1 base at V and 1 base at J, with 14 bases in the middle. Germline V gene sequence: CDR1 SGHAT, CDR2 FQNNGV. The CDR3 is 17 residues long. Sequencing used immunoSEQ multiplex PCR; TCRdb keeps in-frame clones, though not all of them. This sample has over 250,000 clones, with roughly 90% found just once. This specimen belongs to a study of blood T cell repertoires in COVID-19. The TCR comes from a woman under 40 with acute or convalescent COVID-19. The sequencing input was peripheral blood. The rearrangement joins TRBV11-2 to TRBJ2-4, with TRBD2 as a possible D gene (7 bases). In DNA, the CDR3 is TGTGCCAGCAGCTTAGTATTCGGGGGGCTGGCCAAAAACATTCAGTACTTC. Amino acids: CASSLVFGGLAKNIQYF.